The rows below give T cell receptor beta chains drawn from one sample of a study of early T cells in non-severe SARS-CoV-2 infection. Each CDR3 protein is one row after TCRdb ran MiXCR on the 5' RACE reads. The data show tens of thousands of distinct CDR3 sequences, roughly 7.1% seen once. Material for sequencing was whole blood. The receptors derive from an adult who was a healthcare worker with PCR-confirmed SARS-CoV-2 infection or an uninfected control (not recorded which). Each CDR3 is given with its conserved first and last residue. Each record gives: V gene, J gene, D gene, clone size, CDR3 DNA, CDR3 protein. The D gene is left open where the match is weak. Not all rows give a size; the values are once, few, many and, for expanded clones, a class.

TRBV2	TRBJ1-2	NA	many	TGTGCCAGCCTTCGACTCACCCAGGCGGATGGCTACACCTTC	CASLRLTQADGYTF
TRBV2	TRBJ1-2	TRBD1	many	TGTGCCAGCAGGGGGCCGGGACAGCTGTATGGCTACACCTTC	CASRGPGQLYGYTF
TRBV6-2/TRBV6-3	TRBJ2-1	TRBD2	many	TGTGCCAGCAGGGCGGACGGGGGGAATGAGCAGTTCTTC	CASRADGGNEQFF
TRBV5-1	TRBJ2-4	NA	NA	TGCGCCAGCAGCTTGGCTCTAGCCAAAAACATTCAGTACTTC	CASSLALAKNIQYF
TRBV12-3/TRBV12-4	TRBJ2-3	NA	few	TGTGCCAGCACTTTTGCTGCAGATACGCAGTATTTT	CASTFAADTQYF
TRBV5-1	TRBJ1-1	TRBD1	NA	TGCGCCAGCAGCAGACAGGGAGGCGCTGAAGCTTTCTTT	CASSRQGGAEAFF
TRBV19	TRBJ1-5	NA	many	TGTGCCAGTAGTATATTAGGGGGTTCCGATCAGCCCCAGCATTTT	CASSILGGSDQPQHF
TRBV7-9	TRBJ1-2	NA	few	TGTGCCAGCAGCATCCAGCCCGCAGGGGAAGGCTACACCTTC	CASSIQPAGEGYTF
TRBV12-5	TRBJ1-1	NA	many	TGTGCTAGTGGTCCCAAGGGATACACTGAAGCTTTCTTT	CASGPKGYTEAFF
TRBV6-2/TRBV6-3	TRBJ2-2	NA	many	TGTGCCAGCAGAACCGTCGGGGAGCTGTTTTTT	CASRTVGELFF
TRBV7-8	TRBJ1-1	NA	NA	TGTGCCAGCAGCTTTCAGGGGCCAAACACTGAAGCTTTCTTT	CASSFQGPNTEAFF
TRBV18	TRBJ2-3	NA	few	TGTGCCAGCTCACCACCCGGGGCAGATACGCAGTATTTT	CASSPPGADTQYF
TRBV7-8	TRBJ1-5	NA	few	TGTGCCAGCAGCTTCGGGGGGCCCTCCAATCAGCCCCAGCATTTT	CASSFGGPSNQPQHF
TRBV13	TRBJ2-7	TRBD1	NA	TGTGCCAGCGGGACAGGGGTGTACGAGCAGTACTTC	CASGTGVYEQYF
TRBV11-1	TRBJ1-1	NA	NA	TGTGCCAGCAGGCCCCCGGGAGGGTCCACTGAAGCTTTCTTT	CASRPPGGSTEAFF
TRBV19	TRBJ2-1	TRBD1	few	TGTGCCAGTAGTATGTATAAGGGGGCAAATGAGCAGTTCTTC	CASSMYKGANEQFF
TRBV29-1	TRBJ2-3	NA	many	TGCAGCGTTGTTTTAGGGCTAGATACGCAGTATTTT	CSVVLGLDTQYF
TRBV12-5	TRBJ1-5	NA	many	TGTGCTAGTGGGCCACAGCGAAATCAGCCCCAGCATTTT	CASGPQRNQPQHF
TRBV20-1	TRBJ2-5	TRBD2	NA	TGCAGTGCGACCGGGGTCCCCGGGGGGGGGCTAGGAGAGACCCAGTACTTC	CSATGVPGGGLGETQYF
TRBV4-1	TRBJ2-3	TRBD2	NA	TGCGCCAGCAGCCCGGGACTAGCGGGGGGTCCAGATACGCAGTATTTT	CASSPGLAGGPDTQYF
TRBV19	TRBJ2-3	NA	NA	TGTGCCAGTAGTATCACTAGAGGGGGAGATACGCAGTATTTT	CASSITRGGDTQYF
TRBV7-9	TRBJ1-2	NA	NA	TGTGCCAGCAGCTTACTCCAGGGTGAGGCTAACTATGGCTACACCTTC	CASSLLQGEANYGYTF
TRBV11-2	TRBJ2-5	NA	NA	TGTGCCAGCAGCTTAGTCGGGGAGCGGCAAGAGACCCAGTACTTC	CASSLVGERQETQYF
TRBV27	TRBJ2-5	TRBD2	many	TGTGCCAGCAGTTTATCGTGGTGGACTAGCGGGGACCAAGAGACCCAGTACTTC	CASSLSWWTSGDQETQYF
TRBV29-1	TRBJ1-2	NA	NA	TGCAGCGGTGGACCTCTGGGGGACTATGGCTACACCTTC	CSGGPLGDYGYTF
TRBV20-1	TRBJ1-6	NA	NA	TGCAGTGCTAGGGTGGTCCGGGGATATAATTCACCCCTCCACTTT	CSARVVRGYNSPLHF
TRBV12-3/TRBV12-4	TRBJ1-5	NA	NA	TGTGCCAGCAGTGCCGATGGGGGAGGAGGACAGCCCCAGCATTTT	CASSADGGGGQPQHF
TRBV7-2	TRBJ2-7	NA	few	TGTGCCAGCAGCTCCCTCATTCTAAGGGGGACGCAGTACTTC	CASSSLILRGTQYF
TRBV12-3/TRBV12-4	TRBJ2-1	TRBD2	many	TGTGCCAGCAGTCCGGAGGGGACTAGCGGGGACAATGAGCAGTTCTTC	CASSPEGTSGDNEQFF
TRBV9	TRBJ1-5	TRBD1	medium-sized	TGTGCCAGCAAGGGGACAGGGGCGGCGCCCCAGCATTTT	CASKGTGAAPQHF
TRBV6-6	TRBJ2-2	NA	few	TGTGCCAGCAGCTTAGGGGGGGACACCGGGGAGCTGTTTTTT	CASSLGGDTGELFF
TRBV20-1	TRBJ1-1	NA	few	TGCAGTGCTAGAGATGGAGGGGCGGGGGTGAACACTGAAGCTTTCTTT	CSARDGGAGVNTEAFF
TRBV10-3	TRBJ2-3	TRBD1	many	TGTGCCATCAGTGGGGCTGGGACAGGGATCACAGATACGCAGTATTTT	CAISGAGTGITDTQYF
TRBV7-2	TRBJ1-5	NA	few	TGTGCCAGCAGCCACCAGAATCAGCCCCAGCATTTT	CASSHQNQPQHF
TRBV10-3	TRBJ2-4	TRBD2	few	TGTGCCATCAGTACCTCAGCGGGGGAAAACATTCAGTACTTC	CAISTSAGENIQYF
TRBV4-1	TRBJ2-1	TRBD2	NA	TGCGCCAGCAGCCAAGGGACTAGCGGGGGATACAATGAGCAGTTCTTC	CASSQGTSGGYNEQFF
TRBV10-2	TRBJ2-4	NA	many	TGCGCCACCCTGGGTGGGGCGTCCATTCAGTACTTC	CATLGGASIQYF
TRBV18	TRBJ1-1	NA	NA	TGTGCCAGCTCACCACGAAGGGGCGAAGCTTTCTTT	CASSPRRGEAFF
TRBV3-1	TRBJ2-1	NA	many	TGTGCCAGCAGCCCCAATGGGCTGCGGAATGAGCAGTTCTTC	CASSPNGLRNEQFF
TRBV9	TRBJ2-2	NA	few	TGTGCCAGCAGCGTAGTGGACGGTACGAACACCGGGGAGCTGTTTTTT	CASSVVDGTNTGELFF
TRBV10-2	TRBJ2-7	NA	few	TGCGCCAGCAGTGAGTTCGGGGGTGGCTACGAGCAGTACTTC	CASSEFGGGYEQYF